The entry below describes one T cell receptor (beta chain). This sample is drawn from a study of blood T cell repertoires in COVID-19. Sequencing was performed with immunoSEQ multiplex PCR; in TCRdb, only in-frame clones are kept and a portion is missing. The sample carries 190,000 or so clones, around four fifths recorded once. The CDR3 extends over 16 amino acids. Per the germline V gene, CDR1 is SEHNR and CDR2 is FQNEAQ (reference sequence). V was shortened by 4 bases and J by 0 bases, with 13 bases between the two germline ends. V is TRBV7-9 and J is TRBJ1-5, with D uncertain. The sequencing input was PBMCs or T cells enriched from blood (not recorded which). The TCR comes from a man between 35 and 55 years old who had recovered from COVID-19. CDR3 in amino acids: CASSSSFGNSNQPQHF. In nucleotides, the CDR3 is TGTGCCAGCAGCTCCAGCTTCGGGAATAGCAATCAGCCCCAGCATTTT. The entire variable domain, with the rest obtained from reference TRBV7-9 and TRBJ1-5, is as follows: DTGVSQNPRHKITKRGQNVTFRCDPISEHNRLYWYRQTLGQGPEFLTYFQNEAQLEKSRLLSDRFSAERPKGSFSTLEIQRTEQGDSAMYLCASSSSFGNSNQPQHFGDGTRLSIL.